The 17 T cell receptor beta chains below all came from one sample that was sequenced in a study of technical replicates of blood from several donors. TCRdb's copy holds only in-frame clones and misses some; the assay was immunoSEQ multiplex PCR. The profile shows tens of thousands of clones, 95% to 98% of them singletons. The sequenced material came from T cells isolated from PBMCs. The receptors originated from a human donor in good health.

This chain joins TRBV4-1 and TRBJ2-1; TRBD2 matches 7 bases. V dropped 9 bases and J dropped 4; count of bases not matched to a gene: 3. Germline V gives CDR1 MGHRA, CDR2 YSYEKL. The CDR3 contains 12 residues. The DNA of the CDR3 is TGCGCCAGTGGGGGACTATACAATGAGCAGTTCTTC. Protein: CASGGLYNEQFF.

This clone has a single count. This chain joins TRBV5-1 and TRBJ2-2, with 8 bases identical to TRBD1. The CDR3 spans 15 residues. CDR1 is SGHRS and CDR2 is YFSETQ in the germline V gene. The V segment lost 1 base and the J segment 7 bases; nucleotides outside the gene matches: 6. CDR3 DNA sequence: TGCGCCAGCAGCTTGAGGCAGGGGGCAGGCGGGGAGCTGTTTTTT. Its protein product is CASSLRQGAGGELFF.

The gene calls are TRBV5-4 and TRBJ2-7; TRBD2 aligns across 9 bases. V lost 1 base and J lost 0; bases outside the gene matches: 8. The CDR3 runs 17 residues. The germline CDR1 and CDR2 sequences are SGHNT and YYREEE (reference sequence). CDR3 sequence reads: CASSLKFSGGSSYEQYF. The CDR3 coding sequence is TGTGCCAGCAGCTTGAAGTTTAGCGGGGGAAGCTCCTACGAGCAGTACTTC.

The rearrangement joins TRBV4-1 to TRBJ1-4; no clear D gene. This CDR3 has 15 amino acids. Germline V gene lookup returns CDR1 MGHRA and CDR2 YSYEKL. V lost 2 bases and J lost 0, with 7 bases in between. The CDR3 spells CASSQTGSTNEKLFF. The CDR3 nucleotides read TGCGCCAGCAGCCAAACGGGATCAACTAATGAAAAACTGTTTTTT.

The chain is built from TRBV5-1 and TRBJ2-7, with D possibly TRBD1 on 6 matching bases. This CDR3 region has 15 residues. Trimming took off 0 bases at V and 2 bases at J, with 12 bases between the two ends. Germline V gene data show CDR1 as SGHRS and CDR2 as YFSETQ. The CDR3 nucleotides read TGCGCCAGCAGCTTGGCTATAGGGGGAACCTACGAGCAGTACTTC. Amino acid sequence: CASSLAIGGTYEQYF.

This rearrangement joins TRBV5-4 to TRBJ1-1; D remains unclear. V was shortened by 1 base and J by 1 base, with 14 bases between the two germline ends. The CDR3 contains 16 residues. Germline values: CDR1 SGHNT, CDR2 YYREEE (reference sequence). CDR3 nucleotide sequence: TGTGCCAGCAGCTTGAGTGGTTGGGGAGGGAACACTGAAGCTTTCTTT. This translates into CASSLSGWGGNTEAFF.

The chain combines TRBV4-2 with TRBJ2-5; 8 bases fit TRBD2. The CDR3 sequence is 18 residues long. The germline gives CDR1 LGHNA, CDR2 YNFKEQ. J lost 1 base, V lost 0 bases, and 10 bases had no gene match. CDR3 amino acids: CASSQDSPSLAGQETQYF. CDR3 nucleotides: TGTGCCAGCAGCCAAGATAGCCCCTCGCTAGCGGGCCAAGAGACCCAGTACTTC.

J is TRBJ2-5 and V is TRBV12-5, with TRBD2 as a possible D gene (6 bases). The CDR3 runs to 13 residues. V dropped 2 bases and J dropped 4 bases, with 8 bases sitting between them. Germline V gene data show CDR1 as LGHNT and CDR2 as FRNRAP. Here the CDR3 DNA reads TGTGCTAGTGGTTTGTGGGGAGGAGAGACCCAGTACTTC. It translates to CASGLWGGETQYF. The full variable domain, completed using reference TRBV12-5 and TRBJ2-5, is DARVTQTPRHKVTEMGQEVTMRCQPILGHNTVFWYRQTMMQGLELLAYFRNRAPLDDSGMPKDRFSAEMPDATLATLKIQPSEPRDSAVYFCASGLWGGETQYFGPGTRLLVL.

The chain couples TRBV5-1 to TRBJ1-4, with a weak D call TRBD1 (5 bases). This CDR3 contains 13 residues. Germline values: CDR1 SGHRS, CDR2 YFSETQ. Trimming stripped 2 bases from V and 8 bases from J, with 10 bases between. DNA for the CDR3: TGCGCCAGCAGCTTAGGTCGGGGGGAAAAACTGTTTTTT. Translating it yields CASSLGRGEKLFF.

CDR3 DNA sequence: TGTGCCAGCAGTTACTCATCAGCAGGGTCCTACGAGCAGTACTTC. Translated: CASSYSSAGSYEQYF. J is TRBJ2-7 and V is TRBV6-6; D possibly corresponds to TRBD1 (5 bases). The CDR3 extends over 15 amino acids. Germline V gene lookup returns CDR1 MNHNY and CDR2 SVGAGI (reference sequence). Deletions cut 0 bases from V and 1 base from J, with 10 bases between.

This chain uses TRBV5-1 with TRBJ1-1; D might be TRBD1 (6 bases). The CDR3 is made up of 13 amino acids. The germline CDR1 and CDR2 sequences are SGHRS and YFSETQ. V was clipped by 5 bases and J by 1 base, with 9 bases between them. CDR3 nucleotide sequence: TGCGCCAGCAGACAACAGGGGAACACTGAAGCTTTCTTT. This codes for CASRQQGNTEAFF.

The J gene is TRBJ2-5, the V gene TRBV28; 11 bases are a match to TRBD2. CDR1 is MDHEN and CDR2 is SYDVKM in the germline V gene. J gave up 5 bases and V 6 bases, and 11 bases lay outside the gene matches. The CDR3 sequence is 16 residues long. CDR3 nucleotide sequence: TGTGCCAGCAGACAGCACCTAGCGGGAGGAGGGGAGACCCAGTACTTC. Its protein product is CASRQHLAGGGETQYF.

V is TRBV25-1 and J is TRBJ2-1; TRBD1 agrees at 10 bases. The CDR3 is made up of 15 amino acids. After removal of 2 bases from V and 5 bases from J, the junction contained 3 bases not matched to a gene. Germline lookup yields CDR1 MGHDK and CDR2 SYGVNS. CDR3 protein: CASSEPGQGDNEQFF. The CDR3 DNA sequence: TGTGCCAGCAGTGAACCCGGACAGGGGGACAATGAGCAGTTCTTC.

The CDR3 nucleotides read TGTGCCTGGAGTGGGCTAGCCAAAAACATTCAGTACTTC. It translates to CAWSGLAKNIQYF. This chain connects TRBV30 to TRBJ2-4; D remains ambiguous. V dropped 1 base and J dropped 0 bases, with 4 bases sitting between them. Germline CDR1 and CDR2: GTSNPN and SVGIG (reference sequence). The CDR3 is made up of 13 amino acids.

The chain recombines TRBV7-3 with TRBJ2-1; D might be TRBD1 (6 bases). CDR3 size: 15 residues. Germline V lookup: CDR1 SGHTA, CDR2 FQGTGA. V gave up 0 bases and J gave up 6 bases, with 12 bases separating them. The CDR3 loop is CASSLTGGGFNEQFF. The CDR3 nucleotides are TGTGCCAGCAGCTTAACAGGGGGTGGGTTCAATGAGCAGTTCTTC.

The J gene is TRBJ2-7, the V gene TRBV29-1; 10 bases agree with TRBD2. The CDR3 runs to 14 residues. Germline-derived CDR1 and CDR2 are SQVTM and ANQGSEA. Trimming at V came to 3 bases and at J to 0 bases, leaving 2 bases not matched to a gene. CDR3 in DNA: TGCAGCGTTGACGGACTAGCGGACTCCTACGAGCAGTACTTC. It encodes CSVDGLADSYEQYF.

The chain combines TRBV5-1 with TRBJ1-1; weak D call: TRBD1 (6 bases). Trimming stripped 4 bases from V and 1 base from J, with 20 bases between. The CDR3 is made up of 17 amino acids. Per germline, CDR1 SGHRS and CDR2 YFSETQ. The CDR3 region is CASSVLRGRDSNTEAFF. CDR3 nucleotides: TGCGCCAGCAGCGTTCTCAGGGGACGGGATTCGAACACTGAAGCTTTCTTT.